This T cell receptor (beta chain) was profiled in a study of cytomegalovirus exposure and HLA in healthy donors. Whole-study context: Early released data comprised some 91 million unique TCRs from HLA-typed donors.

The study, taken as a whole, reports: Immune exposure was documented only through CMV serostatus. TCR beta chains numbering more than 150 were designated cytomegalovirus-associated.

This clone came up once. Its specificity is not known. V shed 5 bases, J shed 0 bases, and the junction held 13 bases outside the gene matches. This CDR3 has 18 residues. Germline CDR1 and CDR2: SGHVS and FQNEAQ. PCR primers comprised 60 Vbeta and 13 Jbeta primers. Per the original methods: There were 70 million to 95 million unique TCR beta chains by a later count, and approximately 12 million of them were shared. This table comes from immunoSEQ multiplex PCR, and its TCRdb copy is limited to in-frame clones, with some not included. That table supplies the V and J calls and clone size; D and trimming were determined from the DNA. This sample carries under 200,000 clones, 79% of them seen once, and the ten largest clones take 3.5% to 5%.

V is TRBV7-8 and J is TRBJ1-3; TRBD1 agrees at 7 bases. The sequenced material came from PBMCs. This TCR was sampled from a woman in her 30s in good health and CMV-seropositive. The CDR3 here is CASSRDRADLNSGNTIYF. In DNA form, the CDR3 reads TGTGCCAGCAGCCGTGACAGGGCCGACCTAAACTCTGGAAACACCATATATTTT.